This T cell receptor beta chain is drawn from a study of T cells in Graves' hyperthyroidism and ophthalmopathy. Study results and limitations: A median approximately 6.5 months before onset, the model predicted ophthalmopathy. Researchers found most expanded thyroid clonotypes above 0.001 in blood as well.

This clonotype was detected ten times or more. Its cognate antigen is unknown. The germline V gene encodes CDR1 DFQATT and CDR2 SNEGSKA (reference sequence). V gave up 1 base and J gave up 0 bases; unmatched junction bases: 5. This CDR3 has 17 residues. Using RNA transcripts as the source, TCR beta CDR3 regions were amplified. Carried out on the TCR CDR3, a first-round RT-PCR used the HTBI primer set. Each CDR3 protein gets one entry after TCRdb re-called the multiplex PCR reads with MiXCR. The sample carries nearly 250,000 distinct CDR3 sequences, approximately 24% recorded once. The PBMCs had their origin in about 9.7 ml of fresh peripheral blood.

Sequences were obtained from blood. The V and J genes are TRBV20-1 and TRBJ2-4, with TRBD2 matching 11 bases. The TCR sequence derives from a woman in her thirties or forties with Graves' ophthalmopathy. For the CDR3, the DNA is TGCAGTGCTAGAGTGACTAGCGGGGATCTAGCCAAAAACATTCAGTACTTC. Residues: CSARVTSGDLAKNIQYF.